This record looks at one T cell receptor beta chain sequence and its context. Looked up from germline, CDR1 is SGDLS and CDR2 is YYNGEE. CDR3 length: 15 amino acids. With 4 bases removed from V and 0 bases from J, the gap between germline ends came to 11 bases. The entry originates in a study of naive and memory T cell subsets. Ligated cDNA underwent four rounds of PCR with nested alpha and beta constant region primers and SP2. Blood and skin TCR RNA was reverse transcribed with alpha and beta constant primers. TCRdb reprocessed the 5' RACE reads with MiXCR, giving one entry per CDR3 protein. Seen here are 30,000 or so distinct CDR3 sequences, about a sixth observed once, and the top ten hold 2% to 3%. The library had UMIs added by 3' ligation of an oligonucleotide to TCR cDNA. RNA was extracted from 2 to 3 ml of whole blood of healthy adults. Reverse transcription used DNase-treated unsorted total RNA, aiming for roughly 1 to 1,100 ng.

The rearrangement joins TRBV9 to TRBJ2-1; unclear D gene. This receptor was identified in a female donor in good health. The CDR3 nucleotides read TGTGCCAGCAGCCAGTTGGCTGGCTCCTACAATGAGCAGTTCTTC. This sequence encodes CASSQLAGSYNEQFF. Together with reference TRBV9 and TRBJ2-1, the CDR3 gives the full variable domain: DSGVTQTPKHLITATGQRVTLRCSPRSGDLSVYWYQQSLDQGLQFLIQYYNGEERAKGNILERFSAQQFPDLHSELNLSSLELGDSALYFCASSQLAGSYNEQFFGPGTRLTVL.